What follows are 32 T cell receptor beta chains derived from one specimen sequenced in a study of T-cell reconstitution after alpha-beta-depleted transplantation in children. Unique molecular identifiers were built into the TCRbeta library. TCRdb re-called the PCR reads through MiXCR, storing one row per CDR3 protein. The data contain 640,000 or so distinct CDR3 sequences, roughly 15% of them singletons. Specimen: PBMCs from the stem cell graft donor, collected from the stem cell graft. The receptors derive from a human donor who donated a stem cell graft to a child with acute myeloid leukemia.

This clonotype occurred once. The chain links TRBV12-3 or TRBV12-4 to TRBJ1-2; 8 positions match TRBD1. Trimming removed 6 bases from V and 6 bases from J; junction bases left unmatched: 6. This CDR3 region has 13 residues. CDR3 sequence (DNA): TGTGCCAGCAGGCCGACAGGGGAGGATGGCTACACCTTC. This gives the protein CASRPTGEDGYTF.

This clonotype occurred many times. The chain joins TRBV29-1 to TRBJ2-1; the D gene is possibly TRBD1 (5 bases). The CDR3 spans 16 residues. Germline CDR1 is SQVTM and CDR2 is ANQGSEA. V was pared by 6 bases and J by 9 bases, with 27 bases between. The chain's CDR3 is CSVPAERAGLFREQFF. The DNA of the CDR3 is TGCAGCGTCCCTGCTGAAAGGGCAGGGCTCTTTCGTGAGCAGTTCTTC.

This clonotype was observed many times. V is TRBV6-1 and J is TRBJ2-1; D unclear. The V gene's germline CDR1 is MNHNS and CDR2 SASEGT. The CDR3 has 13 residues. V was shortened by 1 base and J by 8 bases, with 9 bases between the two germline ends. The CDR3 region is CASSEEGSDEQFF. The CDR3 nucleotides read TGTGCCAGCAGTGAAGAGGGCAGCGATGAGCAGTTCTTC.

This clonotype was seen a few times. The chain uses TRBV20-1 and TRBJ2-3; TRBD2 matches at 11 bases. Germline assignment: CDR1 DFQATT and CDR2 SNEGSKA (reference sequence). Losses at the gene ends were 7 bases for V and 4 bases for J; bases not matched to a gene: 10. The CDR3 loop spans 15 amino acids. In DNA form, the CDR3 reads TGCAGTGTTCCGACTAGCGGGGTGCTTGCAGATACGCAGTATTTT. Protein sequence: CSVPTSGVLADTQYF.

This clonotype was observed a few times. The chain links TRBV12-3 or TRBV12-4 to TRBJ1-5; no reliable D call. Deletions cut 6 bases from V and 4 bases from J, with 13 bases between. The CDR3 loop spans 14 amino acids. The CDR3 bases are TGTGCCAGCAGCCCCCTGGGTCCAAATCAGCCCCAGCATTTT. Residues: CASSPLGPNQPQHF.

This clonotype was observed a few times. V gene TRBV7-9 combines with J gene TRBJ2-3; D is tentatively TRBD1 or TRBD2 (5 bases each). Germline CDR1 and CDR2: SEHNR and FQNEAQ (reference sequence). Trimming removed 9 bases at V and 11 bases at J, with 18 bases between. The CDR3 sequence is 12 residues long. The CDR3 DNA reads TGTGCCAGTCGAGGGGCCCGCGGCATGCAGTATTTT. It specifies CASRGARGMQYF.

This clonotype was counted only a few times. CDR3 sequence reads: CASSQGRAYTEAFF. The CDR3 DNA reads as TGTGCCAGCAGTCAGGGCCGAGCTTACACTGAAGCTTTCTTT. This chain uses TRBV6-2 or TRBV6-3 with TRBJ1-1, with D possibly being TRBD1 (5 bases). Per germline, CDR1 MNHEY and CDR2 SVGEGT. V was clipped by 5 bases and J by 3 bases, with 13 bases between them. CDR3 size: 14 residues.

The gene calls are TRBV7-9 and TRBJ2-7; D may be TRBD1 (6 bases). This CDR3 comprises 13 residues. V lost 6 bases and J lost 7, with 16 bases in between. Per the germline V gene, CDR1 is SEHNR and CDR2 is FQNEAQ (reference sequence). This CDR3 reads CASRSRGSEEQYV. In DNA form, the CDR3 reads TGTGCCAGCAGAAGCAGGGGCAGTGAAGAGCAGTACGTC.

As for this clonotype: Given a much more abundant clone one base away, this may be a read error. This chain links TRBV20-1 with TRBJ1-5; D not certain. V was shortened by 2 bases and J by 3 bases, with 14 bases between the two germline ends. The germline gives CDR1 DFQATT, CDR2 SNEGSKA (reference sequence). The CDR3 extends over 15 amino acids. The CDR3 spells CSARITDGVNQPQHF. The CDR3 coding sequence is TGCAGTGCTAGAATTACCGACGGGGTCAATCAGCCCCAGCATTTT.

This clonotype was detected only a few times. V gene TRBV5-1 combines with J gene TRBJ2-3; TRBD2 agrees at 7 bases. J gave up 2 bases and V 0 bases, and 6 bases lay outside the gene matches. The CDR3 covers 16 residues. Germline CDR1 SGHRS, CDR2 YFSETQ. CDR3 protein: CASSLASGGTTDTQYF. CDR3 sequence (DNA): TGCGCCAGCAGCTTGGCGTCGGGGGGAACCACAGATACGCAGTATTTT.

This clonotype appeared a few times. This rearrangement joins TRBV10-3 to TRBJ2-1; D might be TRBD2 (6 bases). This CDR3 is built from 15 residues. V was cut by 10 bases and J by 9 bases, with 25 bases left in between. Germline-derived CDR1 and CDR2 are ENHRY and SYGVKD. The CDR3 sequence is CARPHRTTGTPEQFF. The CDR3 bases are TGTGCCAGACCCCACCGGACTACGGGGACGCCTGAGCAGTTCTTC.

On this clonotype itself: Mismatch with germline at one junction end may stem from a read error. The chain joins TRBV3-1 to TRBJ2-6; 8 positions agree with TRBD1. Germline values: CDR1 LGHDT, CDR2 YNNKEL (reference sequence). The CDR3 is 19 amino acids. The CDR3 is CTSCLALGQARRGANVLTF. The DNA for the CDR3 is TGTACCAGCTGTTTAGCCCTGGGACAGGCTCGAAGGGGGGCCAACGTCCTGACTTTC.

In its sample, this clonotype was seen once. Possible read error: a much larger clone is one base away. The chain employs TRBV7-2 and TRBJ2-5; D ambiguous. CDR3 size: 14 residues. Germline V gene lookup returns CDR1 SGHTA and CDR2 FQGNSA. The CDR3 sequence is CASSLTTPRKTRYF. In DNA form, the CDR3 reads TGTGCCAGCAGCTTAACGACACCACGGAAGACCCGGTACTTC. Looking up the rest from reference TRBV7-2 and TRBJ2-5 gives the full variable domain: GAGVSQSPSNKVTEKGKDVELRCDPISGHTALYWYRQSLGQGLEFLIYFQGNSAPDKSGLPSDRFSAERTGGSVSTLTIQRTQQEDSAVYLCASSLTTPRKTRYFGPGTRLLVL.

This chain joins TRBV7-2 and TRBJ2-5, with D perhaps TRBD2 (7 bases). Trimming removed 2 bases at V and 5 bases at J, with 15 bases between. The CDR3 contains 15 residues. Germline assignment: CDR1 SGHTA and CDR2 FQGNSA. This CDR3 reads CASSLLPGGQETQYF. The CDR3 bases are TGTGCCAGCAGCTTATTACCCGGGGGGCAGGAGACCCAGTACTTC.

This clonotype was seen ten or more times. Here the CDR3 reads CSARGGSYNEQFF. CDR3 nucleotides: TGCAGTGCTAGAGGGGGCTCCTACAATGAGCAGTTCTTC. This rearrangement joins TRBV20-1 to TRBJ2-1; no reliable D call. Trimming left V 1 base short and J 0 bases short, with 4 bases between. The CDR3 consists of 13 residues. The germline V gene encodes CDR1 DFQATT and CDR2 SNEGSKA (reference sequence).

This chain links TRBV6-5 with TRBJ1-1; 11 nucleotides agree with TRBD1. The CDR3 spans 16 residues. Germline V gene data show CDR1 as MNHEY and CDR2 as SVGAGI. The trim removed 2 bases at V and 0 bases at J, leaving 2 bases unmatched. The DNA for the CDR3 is TGTGCCAGCAGTTACGGGGACAGGGGGATGAACACTGAAGCTTTCTTT. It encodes CASSYGDRGMNTEAFF.

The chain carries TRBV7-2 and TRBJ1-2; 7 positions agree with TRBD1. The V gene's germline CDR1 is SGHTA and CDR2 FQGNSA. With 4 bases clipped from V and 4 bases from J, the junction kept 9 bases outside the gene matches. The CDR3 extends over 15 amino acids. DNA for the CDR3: TGTGCCAGCAGCTCCTGGGCCAGGGACAGCTATGGCTACACCTTC. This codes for CASSSWARDSYGYTF.

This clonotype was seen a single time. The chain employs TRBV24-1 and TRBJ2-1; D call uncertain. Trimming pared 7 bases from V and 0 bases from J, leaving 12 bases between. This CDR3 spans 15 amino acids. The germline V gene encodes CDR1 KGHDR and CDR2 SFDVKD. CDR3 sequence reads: CATSLKTSSYNEQFF. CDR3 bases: TGTGCCACCAGCTTAAAGACAAGCTCCTACAATGAGCAGTTCTTC.

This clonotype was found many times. In DNA form, the CDR3 reads TGCAGTGCTAGAGTTTCAGGACAGGGCGGGACTGAAGCTTTCTTT. Protein sequence: CSARVSGQGGTEAFF. This chain uses TRBV20-1 with TRBJ1-1, with 8 positions matching TRBD1. The germline CDR1 and CDR2 sequences are DFQATT and SNEGSKA (reference sequence). V gave up 1 base and J gave up 5 bases; unmatched junction bases: 9. CDR3 length: 15 residues.

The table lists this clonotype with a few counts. CDR3 region: CASSGGSGGGYTEAFF. CDR3 DNA: TGCGCCAGCAGCGGTGGTTCGGGGGGCGGTTACACTGAAGCTTTCTTT. V usage is TRBV5-1 and J usage is TRBJ1-1, with D perhaps matching TRBD1 (6 bases). Trimming took 4 bases from V and 3 from J, leaving 19 bases between them. The CDR3 consists of 16 residues. CDR1 SGHRS and CDR2 YFSETQ come from the germline V gene. The full variable domain, its missing parts supplied by reference TRBV5-1 and TRBJ1-1, is KAGVTQTPRYLIKTRGQQVTLSCSPISGHRSVSWYQQTPGQGLQFLFEYFSETQRNKGNFPGRFSGRQFSNSRSEMNVSTLELGDSALYLCASSGGSGGGYTEAFFGQGTRLTVV.

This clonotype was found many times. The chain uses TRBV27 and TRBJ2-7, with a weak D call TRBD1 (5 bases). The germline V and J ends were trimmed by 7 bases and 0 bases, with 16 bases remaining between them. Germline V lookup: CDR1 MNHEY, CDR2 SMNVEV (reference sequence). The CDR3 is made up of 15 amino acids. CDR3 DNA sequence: TGTGCCAGCAAACCGACAGCCGAAAGCTCCTACGAGCAGTACTTC. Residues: CASKPTAESSYEQYF.

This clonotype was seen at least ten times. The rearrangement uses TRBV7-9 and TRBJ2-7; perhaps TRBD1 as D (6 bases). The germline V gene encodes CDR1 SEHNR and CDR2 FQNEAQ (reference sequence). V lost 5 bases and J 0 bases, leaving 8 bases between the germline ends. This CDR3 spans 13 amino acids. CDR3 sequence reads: CASSRDTSYEQYF. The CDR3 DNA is TGTGCCAGCAGCCGGGACACCTCCTACGAGCAGTACTTC.

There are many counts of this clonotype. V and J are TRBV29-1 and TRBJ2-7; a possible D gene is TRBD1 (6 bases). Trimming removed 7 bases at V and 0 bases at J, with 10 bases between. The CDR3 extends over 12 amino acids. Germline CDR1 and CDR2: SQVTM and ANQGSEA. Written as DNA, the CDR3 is TGCAGCGCCGAAGGGGGCTCCTACGAGCAGTACTTC. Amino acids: CSAEGGSYEQYF.

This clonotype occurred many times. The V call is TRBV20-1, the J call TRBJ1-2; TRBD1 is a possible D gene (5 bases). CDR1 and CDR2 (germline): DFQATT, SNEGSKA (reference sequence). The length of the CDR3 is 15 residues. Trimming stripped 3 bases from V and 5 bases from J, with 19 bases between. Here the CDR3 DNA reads TGCAGTGCTAGGCGAACCCTGGGGACGGCTTATGGCTACACCTTC. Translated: CSARRTLGTAYGYTF.

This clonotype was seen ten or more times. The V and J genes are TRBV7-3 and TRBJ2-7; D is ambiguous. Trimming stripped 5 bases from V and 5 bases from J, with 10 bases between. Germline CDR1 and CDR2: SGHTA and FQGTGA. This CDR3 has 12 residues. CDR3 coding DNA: TGTGCCAGCAGCAACGCCGGAAACGAGCAGTACTTC. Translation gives CASSNAGNEQYF.

The DNA for the CDR3 is TGTGCCAGTAGTATAGATCTCGGACGGTGGGAGACCCAGTACTTC. This gives the protein CASSIDLGRWETQYF. The chain is built from TRBV19 and TRBJ2-5; no clear D gene. This CDR3 region has 15 residues. The ends were cut back, 0 bases at V and 5 bases at J, with 13 bases in the middle. Germline V gene data show CDR1 as LNHDA and CDR2 as SQIVND (reference sequence).

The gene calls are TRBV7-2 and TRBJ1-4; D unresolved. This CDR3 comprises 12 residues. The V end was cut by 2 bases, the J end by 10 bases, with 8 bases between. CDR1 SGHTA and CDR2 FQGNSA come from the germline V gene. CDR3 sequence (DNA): TGTGCCAGCAGCTTACCGCCGGGAAAACTGTTTTTT. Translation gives CASSLPPGKLFF.

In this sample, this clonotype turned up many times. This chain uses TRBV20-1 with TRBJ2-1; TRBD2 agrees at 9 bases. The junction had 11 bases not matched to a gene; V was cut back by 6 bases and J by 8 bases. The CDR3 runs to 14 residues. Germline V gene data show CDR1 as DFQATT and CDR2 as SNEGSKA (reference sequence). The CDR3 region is CSAPRAGGIDEQFF. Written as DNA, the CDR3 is TGCAGTGCCCCCCGGGCGGGGGGGATAGATGAGCAGTTCTTC.

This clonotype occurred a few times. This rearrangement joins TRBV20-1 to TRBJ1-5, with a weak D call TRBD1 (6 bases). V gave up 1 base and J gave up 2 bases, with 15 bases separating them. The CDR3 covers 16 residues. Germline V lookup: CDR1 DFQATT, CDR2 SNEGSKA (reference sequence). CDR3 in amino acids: CSARARSRGGNQPQHF. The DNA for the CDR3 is TGCAGTGCTAGAGCACGATCCAGGGGAGGCAATCAGCCCCAGCATTTT.

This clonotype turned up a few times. CDR3 protein: CASSVVPGGANTEAFF. CDR3 nucleotide sequence: TGTGCCAGCAGCGTAGTCCCCGGGGGGGCGAACACTGAAGCTTTCTTT. The chain couples TRBV9 to TRBJ1-1, with D possibly matching TRBD1 (6 bases). The germline V and J ends were trimmed by 0 bases and 1 base, with 13 bases remaining between them. CDR3 length: 16 residues. The germline CDR1 and CDR2 sequences are SGDLS and YYNGEE.

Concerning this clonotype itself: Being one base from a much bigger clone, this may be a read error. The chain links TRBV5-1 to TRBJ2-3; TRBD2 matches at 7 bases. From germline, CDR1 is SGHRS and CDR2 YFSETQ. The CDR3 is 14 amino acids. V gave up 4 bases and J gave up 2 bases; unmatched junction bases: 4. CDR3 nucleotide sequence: TGCGCCAGCAGCCCGGGGGGTCTCACAGATACGCAGTATTTT. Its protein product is CASSPGGLTDTQYF.

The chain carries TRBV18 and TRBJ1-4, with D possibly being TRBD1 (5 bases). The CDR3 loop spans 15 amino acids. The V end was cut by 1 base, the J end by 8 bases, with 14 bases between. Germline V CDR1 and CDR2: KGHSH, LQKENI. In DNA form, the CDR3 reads TGTGCCAGCTCACCACGTGGGGCAGAAGGGGAAAAACTGTTTTTT. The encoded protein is CASSPRGAEGEKLFF.